The 22 T cell receptor beta chains below all came from one sample that was sequenced in a study of cytomegalovirus exposure and HLA in healthy donors. 60 Vbeta and 13 Jbeta primers were used in PCR. The data were produced by immunoSEQ multiplex PCR, yet TCRdb's version contains in-frame clones alone and is incomplete. The sample contains some 120,000 clones, about 81% of which appear only once. Sequenced material: PBMCs. Receptor source: a woman aged 25 to 39 in good health and CMV-seronegative.

The rearrangement uses TRBV7-2 and TRBJ2-3; a weak D match, TRBD2 (6 bases). Per the germline V gene, CDR1 is SGHTA and CDR2 is FQGNSA. CDR3 size: 15 residues. V was clipped by 8 bases and J by 3 bases, with 18 bases between them. The CDR3 is CASSPRGGATDTQYF. CDR3 coding DNA: TGTGCCAGCTCCCCCCGGGGCGGGGCGACAGATACGCAGTATTTT. Filled out from reference TRBV7-2 and TRBJ2-3, the complete variable domain reads GAGVSQSPSNKVTEKGKDVELRCDPISGHTALYWYRQSLGQGLEFLIYFQGNSAPDKSGLPSDRFSAERTGGSVSTLTIQRTQQEDSAVYLCASSPRGGATDTQYFGPGTRLTVL.

Concerning this clone itself: Its ends do not fully match the called genes, so a read error is possible. CDR3 sequence reads: CSSSFGGTGGPEDEQYF. The CDR3 DNA is TGTTCCAGCAGCTTTGGGGGGACAGGGGGTCCTGAAGACGAGCAGTACTTC. The chain combines TRBV7-9 with TRBJ2-7; 11 bases agree with TRBD1. The CDR3 covers 17 residues. The germline V gene encodes CDR1 SEHNR and CDR2 FQNEAQ (reference sequence). The full variable domain, completed using reference TRBV7-9 and TRBJ2-7, is DTGVSQNPRHKITKRGQNVTFRCDPISEHNRLYWYRQTLGQGPEFLTYFQNEAQLEKSRLLSDRFSAERPKGSFSTLEIQRTEQGDSAMYLCSSSFGGTGGPEDEQYFGPGTRLTVT.

The CDR3 reads CASSLPGGGETQYF. DNA of the CDR3: TGCGCCAGCAGCTTGCCGGGGGGCGGGGAGACCCAGTACTTC. This sequence joins TRBV5-1 and TRBJ2-5; D might be TRBD2 (7 bases). The CDR3 loop spans 14 amino acids. Germline V gives CDR1 SGHRS, CDR2 YFSETQ. Trimming took 1 base from V and 5 from J, leaving 12 bases between them.

In this sample, this clone turned up once. The chain uses TRBV7-2 and TRBJ1-3; TRBD1 is a possible D gene (6 bases). Trimming stripped 6 bases from V and 1 base from J, with 10 bases between. Germline V gene data show CDR1 as SGHTA and CDR2 as FQGNSA. The CDR3 is made up of 14 amino acids. The CDR3 DNA reads TGTGCCAGCAGGCAGGACAGTTCTGGAAACACCATATATTTT. Translating it yields CASRQDSSGNTIYF.

The chain recombines TRBV6-5 with TRBJ2-5; 7 bases fit TRBD1. There are 14 residues in the CDR3. V was pared by 6 bases and J by 7 bases, with 11 bases of the junction left unmatched. Per the germline V gene, CDR1 is MNHEY and CDR2 is SVGAGI. CDR3 DNA sequence: TGTGCCAGCAGGCTGACAGGGCAGCAGACGACCCAGTACTTC. Amino acids: CASRLTGQQTTQYF.

This rearrangement joins TRBV19 to TRBJ1-1, with TRBD1 identical over 9 bases. There are 15 residues in the CDR3. V dropped 4 bases and J dropped 1; count of bases not matched to a gene: 4. Germline V gives CDR1 LNHDA, CDR2 SQIVND (reference sequence). CDR3 sequence reads: CASSTWTGANTEAFF. CDR3 sequence (DNA): TGTGCCAGTAGTACCTGGACAGGGGCGAACACTGAAGCTTTCTTT.

This chain uses TRBV6-4 with TRBJ1-1; tentative D call: TRBD1 (6 bases). Germline CDR1 MRHNA, CDR2 SNTAGT. Trimming stripped 4 bases from V and 5 bases from J, with 14 bases between. The CDR3 sequence is 14 residues long. This chain's CDR3 is CASSGLPGQTEAFF. The CDR3 DNA is TGTGCCAGCAGTGGGCTCCCCGGACAGACTGAAGCTTTCTTT.

V and J are TRBV25-1 and TRBJ2-7, with D possibly matching TRBD2 (6 bases). The V and J ends lost 2 bases and 2 bases respectively, with 16 bases between them. The length of the CDR3 is 16 residues. From germline, CDR1 is MGHDK and CDR2 SYGVNS. CDR3 nucleotide sequence: TGTGCCAGCAGTGAAGCGGGTGGGGAGGCGGCCTACGAGCAGTACTTC. Amino acid sequence: CASSEAGGEAAYEQYF.

The chain combines TRBV5-6 with TRBJ2-3; 11 nucleotides align to TRBD2. The CDR3 totals 15 residues. Germline CDR1 and CDR2: SGHDT and YYEEEE. With V trimmed by 2 bases and J by 3 bases, 2 bases remained unmatched. The CDR3 spells CASSFSGGATDTQYF. DNA of the CDR3: TGTGCCAGCAGCTTTAGCGGGGGGGCGACAGATACGCAGTATTTT.

V gene TRBV19 combines with J gene TRBJ2-1; 7 nucleotides line up with TRBD2. The germline V gene encodes CDR1 LNHDA and CDR2 SQIVND (reference sequence). The CDR3 has 15 residues. With 2 bases clipped from V and 4 bases from J, the junction kept 5 bases outside the gene matches. The CDR3 reads CASSISLAVYNEQFF. The DNA of the CDR3 is TGTGCCAGTAGTATAAGCCTAGCGGTGTACAATGAGCAGTTCTTC.

The chain couples TRBV7-3 to TRBJ2-2; 13 nucleotides line up with TRBD2. The J segment lost 6 bases and the V segment lost 5 bases, leaving 3 bases of the junction unmatched. This CDR3 has 15 residues. CDR1 is SGHTA, CDR2 FQGTGA, per germline. CDR3 in DNA: TGTGCCAGCAGCGCCACTAGCGGGAGGGCCGGGGAGCTGTTTTTT. Its translation: CASSATSGRAGELFF.

The count of this clone is one. Other DNA sequences from this sample encode an identical CDR3 as well. The chain uses TRBV5-5 and TRBJ2-1; D uncertain. The germline CDR1 and CDR2 sequences are SGHKS and YYEKEE (reference sequence). V was trimmed by 0 bases and J by 0 bases, leaving 7 bases between them. The CDR3 runs to 15 residues. The CDR3 coding sequence is TGTGCCAGCAGCTTGGCCGTTAGCTCCTACAATGAGCAGTTCTTC. Its protein product is CASSLAVSSYNEQFF.

The chain links TRBV6-5 to TRBJ1-6, with a possible D match to TRBD1 (6 bases). This CDR3 spans 15 amino acids. Germline CDR1 is MNHEY and CDR2 is SVGAGI. Trimming took off 0 bases at V and 9 bases at J, with 12 bases between the two ends. This chain's CDR3 is CASSYSAGAGSPLHF. CDR3 nucleotides: TGTGCCAGCAGTTACTCGGCAGGGGCTGGTTCACCCCTCCACTTT.

This clone has only a few counts. The V gene is TRBV6-1, the J gene TRBJ1-4, with a tentative D call TRBD1 (5 bases). V dropped 9 bases and J dropped 3 bases, with 17 bases sitting between them. Germline loops: CDR1 MNHNS, CDR2 SASEGT. The CDR3 is 15 amino acids. The CDR3 sequence is CASTIRGGPNEKLFF. CDR3 bases: TGTGCCAGTACTATAAGGGGAGGTCCTAATGAAAAACTGTTTTTT.

This sequence joins TRBV4-2 and TRBJ1-1; D might be TRBD1 (6 bases). The V end was cut by 0 bases, the J end by 5 bases, with 25 bases between. Germline lookup yields CDR1 LGHNA and CDR2 YNFKEQ. This CDR3 has 19 amino acids. CDR3 sequence (DNA): TGTGCCAGCAGCCAAGATTCGCAAAGTGTTGGGGGCGCTTGGACTGAAGCTTTCTTT. Translated: CASSQDSQSVGGAWTEAFF.

The CDR3 sequence: CASRTVRDRGDKLFF. Here the CDR3 DNA reads TGTGCCAGCAGGACCGTCCGGGACAGGGGTGACAAACTGTTTTTT. The chain couples TRBV27 to TRBJ1-4, with TRBD1 matching over 10 bases. The ends lost 6 bases at V and 11 bases at J; junction bases unmatched: 12. Germline CDR1 MNHEY, CDR2 SMNVEV (reference sequence). This CDR3 is 15 amino acids long. Combining the CDR3 with reference TRBV27 and TRBJ1-4 gives the whole variable domain EAQVTQNPRYLITVTGKKLTVTCSQNMNHEYMSWYRQDPGLGLRQIYYSMNVEVTDKGDVPEGYKVSRKEKRNFPLILESPSPNQTSLYFCASRTVRDRGDKLFFGSGTQLSVL.

This clone was found many times. The chain links TRBV25-1 to TRBJ1-1; the D is unclear. Germline V gene sequence: CDR1 MGHDK, CDR2 SYGVNS. Trimming removed 8 bases from V and 7 bases from J, with 11 bases in between. The CDR3 is made up of 11 amino acids. CDR3 bases: TGTGCCAGCCGCGGAGGGATTGAAGCTTTCTTT. Translated, it gives CASRGGIEAFF.

J is TRBJ2-3 and V is TRBV11-3, with 7 positions matching TRBD2. CDR3 length equals 13 residues. J lost 11 bases, V lost 1 base, and 6 bases had no gene match. Germline V gives CDR1 SGHNT, CDR2 YENEEA. In DNA form, the CDR3 reads TGTGCCAGCAGCTTAGTTCCCCAGCGGGGGCAGTATTTT. Amino acid sequence: CASSLVPQRGQYF. The full variable domain, its missing parts supplied by reference TRBV11-3 and TRBJ2-3, is EAGVVQSPRYKIIEKKQPVAFWCNPISGHNTLYWYLQNLGQGPELLIRYENEEAVDDSQLPKDRFSAERLKGVDSTLKIQPAELGDSAVYLCASSLVPQRGQYFGPGTRLTVL.

The chain has TRBV5-6 and TRBJ1-3, with no clear D. The germline V gene encodes CDR1 SGHDT and CDR2 YYEEEE. The CDR3 consists of 16 residues. V was cut by 0 bases and J by 0 bases, with 10 bases left in between. CDR3 nucleotides: TGTGCCAGCAGCTTGGGTCCGACAAACTCTGGAAACACCATATATTTT. Its translation is CASSLGPTNSGNTIYF. Full variable domain (rest looked up from reference TRBV5-6 and TRBJ1-3): DAGVTQSPTHLIKTRGQQVTLRCSPKSGHDTVSWYQQALGQGPQFIFQYYEEEERQRGNFPDRFSGHQFPNYSSELNVNALLLGDSALYLCASSLGPTNSGNTIYFGEGSWLTVV.

The rearrangement joins TRBV7-2 to TRBJ2-1; 7 bases agree with TRBD1. The germline V gene encodes CDR1 SGHTA and CDR2 FQGNSA. Trimming at V came to 4 bases and at J to 13 bases, leaving 7 bases not matched to a gene. The CDR3 spans 12 residues. CDR3 bases: TGTGCCAGCAGCTCGCCGGACAGGCCACAGTTCTTC. This codes for CASSSPDRPQFF.

This chain connects TRBV11-3 to TRBJ1-1, with D possibly TRBD1 on 6 matching bases. V shed 5 bases and J shed 7 bases, with 14 bases lying between them. The CDR3 covers 13 residues. CDR1 SGHNT and CDR2 YENEEA come from the germline V gene. The CDR3 region is CASSPHRAHEAFF. The CDR3 region has the DNA TGTGCCAGCAGCCCCCACAGGGCTCATGAAGCTTTCTTT.

The chain employs TRBV11-3 and TRBJ2-1, with TRBD2 identical over 9 bases. The germline V gene has CDR1 SGHNT and CDR2 YENEEA. The CDR3 sequence is 16 residues long. The V gene end was trimmed by 5 bases and the J gene end by 3 bases; junction bases not matched to a gene: 8. CDR3 coding DNA: TGTGCCAGCAGCCTGGCCGGGACTAGCCGCTACAATGAGCAGTTCTTC. Protein sequence: CASSLAGTSRYNEQFF.